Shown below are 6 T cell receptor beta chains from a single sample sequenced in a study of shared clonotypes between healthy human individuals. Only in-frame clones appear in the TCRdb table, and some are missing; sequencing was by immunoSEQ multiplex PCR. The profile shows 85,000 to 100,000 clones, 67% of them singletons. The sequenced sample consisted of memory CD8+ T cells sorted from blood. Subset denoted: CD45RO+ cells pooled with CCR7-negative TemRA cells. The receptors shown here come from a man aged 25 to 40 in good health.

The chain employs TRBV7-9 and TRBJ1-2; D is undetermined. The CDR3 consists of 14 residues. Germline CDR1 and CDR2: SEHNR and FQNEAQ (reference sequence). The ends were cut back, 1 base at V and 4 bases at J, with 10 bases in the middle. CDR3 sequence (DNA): TGTGCCAGCAGCTTAGAAAACGACCCCTATGGCTACACCTTC. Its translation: CASSLENDPYGYTF.

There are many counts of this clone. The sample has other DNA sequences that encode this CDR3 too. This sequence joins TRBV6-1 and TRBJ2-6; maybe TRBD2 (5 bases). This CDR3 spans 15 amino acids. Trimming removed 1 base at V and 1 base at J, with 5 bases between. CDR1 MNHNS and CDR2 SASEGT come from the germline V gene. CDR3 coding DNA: TGTGCCAGCAGTGAAGGAGGGTCTGGGGCCAACGTCCTGACTTTC. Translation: CASSEGGSGANVLTF.

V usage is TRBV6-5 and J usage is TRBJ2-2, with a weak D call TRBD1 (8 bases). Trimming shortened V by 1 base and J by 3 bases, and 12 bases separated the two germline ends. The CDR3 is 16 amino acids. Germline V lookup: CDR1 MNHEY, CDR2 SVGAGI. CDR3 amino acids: CASSYFTGGDTGELFF. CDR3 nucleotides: TGTGCCAGCAGTTACTTCACAGGGGGGGACACCGGGGAGCTGTTTTTT.

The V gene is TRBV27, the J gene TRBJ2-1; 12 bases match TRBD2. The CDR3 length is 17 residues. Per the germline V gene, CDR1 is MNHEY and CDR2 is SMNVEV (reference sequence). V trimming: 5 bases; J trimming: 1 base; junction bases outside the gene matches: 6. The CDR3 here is CASSPWTSGKSYNEQFF. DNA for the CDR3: TGTGCCAGCAGTCCCTGGACTAGCGGGAAGTCCTACAATGAGCAGTTCTTC.

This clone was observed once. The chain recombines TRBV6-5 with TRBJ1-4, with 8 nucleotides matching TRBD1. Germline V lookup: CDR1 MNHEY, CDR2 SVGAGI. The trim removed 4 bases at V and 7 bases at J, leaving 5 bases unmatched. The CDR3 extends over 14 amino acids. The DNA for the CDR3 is TGTGCCAGCAGTTTAACAGGGGGTGGTGAAAAACTGTTTTTT. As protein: CASSLTGGGEKLFF.

The CDR3 protein is CASTLVMGLGEQYF. The CDR3 nucleotides read TGTGCCAGCACCTTGGTGATGGGATTGGGCGAGCAGTACTTC. This rearrangement joins TRBV2 to TRBJ2-7; the D is unclear. The CDR3 loop spans 14 amino acids. Germline values: CDR1 SNHLY, CDR2 FYNNEI. Deletions cut 7 bases from V and 6 bases from J, with 19 bases between. The complete variable domain, with remaining parts taken from reference TRBV2 and TRBJ2-7, reads EPEVTQTPSHQVTQMGQEVILRCVPISNHLYFYWYRQILGQKVEFLVSFYNNEISEKSEIFDDQFSVERPDGSNFTLKIRSTKLEDSAMYFCASTLVMGLGEQYFGPGTRLTVT.